The 30 T cell receptor beta chains below were found in one sample sequenced in a study of OX40 agonist ivuxolimab in advanced cancers. Sequencing was performed with immunoSEQ multiplex PCR; in TCRdb, only in-frame clones are kept and a portion is missing. The sample includes more than 45,000 clones, more than 70% of them seen just once. The material was CD4+ or CD8+ T cells sorted from blood, obtained in a trial of the OX40 agonist ivuxolimab. These receptors all stem from an adult with an advanced solid tumor such as melanoma, head and neck, liver or kidney cancer.

This chain connects TRBV27 to TRBJ2-2; 8 bases fit TRBD2. Germline CDR1 reads MNHEY; CDR2 reads SMNVEV (reference sequence). This CDR3 is built from 16 residues. The V segment lost 6 bases and the J segment 7 bases; nucleotides outside the gene matches: 13. CDR3 sequence: CASSLEGLGRVGELFF. The CDR3, as DNA: TGTGCCAGCAGCCTCGAGGGACTAGGAAGAGTCGGGGAGCTGTTTTTT.

The chain employs TRBV19 and TRBJ1-1; no reliable D call. The CDR3 contains 14 residues. Per germline, CDR1 LNHDA and CDR2 SQIVND (reference sequence). V shed 6 bases and J shed 0 bases, with 11 bases lying between them. The CDR3 here is CASSLMNMNTEAFF. The CDR3 DNA reads TGTGCCAGTAGCCTCATGAACATGAACACTGAAGCTTTCTTT.

The chain recombines TRBV29-1 with TRBJ1-2; D gene unclear. CDR1 is SQVTM and CDR2 is ANQGSEA in the germline V gene. V lost 4 bases and J lost 8, with 11 bases in between. This CDR3 spans 11 amino acids. The CDR3 protein is CSVAPRRGYTF. The DNA for the CDR3 is TGCAGCGTTGCGCCGAGGCGAGGCTACACCTTC.

The J gene is TRBJ2-5, the V gene TRBV6-5, with 8 bases identical to TRBD2. Looked up from germline, CDR1 is MNHEY and CDR2 is SVGAGI. This CDR3 is 14 amino acids long. The J segment lost 1 base and the V segment lost 6 bases, leaving 4 bases of the junction unmatched. CDR3 nucleotides: TGTGCCAGCAGGGCGGGGGGTGGCCAAGAGACCCAGTACTTC. This translates into CASRAGGGQETQYF.

The chain uses TRBV5-1 and TRBJ2-1, with 8 bases aligning to TRBD2. After removal of 6 bases from V and 4 bases from J, the junction contained 6 bases not matched to a gene. The CDR3 covers 14 residues. CDR1 SGHRS and CDR2 YFSETQ come from the germline V gene. For the CDR3, the DNA is TGCGCCAGCAATTTGGCTAGCGGGTACAATGAGCAGTTCTTC. Protein sequence: CASNLASGYNEQFF.

The chain joins TRBV29-1 to TRBJ1-2, with D uncertain. CDR3 length equals 12 residues. Germline CDR1 is SQVTM and CDR2 is ANQGSEA. The V gene lost 4 bases and the J gene lost 5 bases, with 11 bases spanning the gap. CDR3 protein: CSVGEGSYGYTF. The CDR3 DNA sequence: TGCAGCGTTGGGGAGGGTTCGTATGGCTACACCTTC. Full variable domain (outside the CDR3, taken from reference TRBV29-1 and TRBJ1-2): SAVISQKPSRDICQRGTSLTIQCQVDSQVTMMFWYRQQPGQSLTLIATANQGSEATYESGFVIDKFPISRPNLTFSTLTVSNMSPEDSSIYLCSVGEGSYGYTFGSGTRLTVV.

In this sample, this clone turned up once. The genes are TRBV15 and TRBJ1-1; D is perhaps TRBD1 (6 bases). In germline, CDR1 is LNHNV, CDR2 YYDKDF (reference sequence). The CDR3 is 15 residues long. V was cut by 5 bases and J by 4 bases, with 17 bases left in between. CDR3 in DNA: TGTGCCACCAGCCGACCCTCGACAGGACCCACTGAAGCTTTCTTT. Protein: CATSRPSTGPTEAFF.

This clone was recorded a few times. The chain has TRBV7-3 and TRBJ2-3; 7 bases match TRBD2. Germline V gene lookup returns CDR1 SGHTA and CDR2 FQGTGA. The CDR3 loop spans 13 amino acids. Losses at the gene ends were 5 bases for V and 3 bases for J; bases not matched to a gene: 2. CDR3 protein: CASSRGETDTQYF. The CDR3 DNA follows: TGTGCCAGCAGCCGGGGGGAGACAGATACGCAGTATTTT.

The chain carries TRBV4-3 and TRBJ2-3; 12 nucleotides match TRBD1. Trimming took 4 bases from V and 2 from J; bases not matched to a gene: 10. Germline V gives CDR1 LGHNA, CDR2 YSLEER. The CDR3 extends over 18 amino acids. The CDR3 nucleotides read TGCGCCAGCAGCCCCAGGGACAGGGGGCAACCTCCCACAGATACGCAGTATTTT. Translating gives CASSPRDRGQPPTDTQYF.

This rearrangement joins TRBV19 to TRBJ2-7; D may correspond to TRBD1 or TRBD2 (5 bases each). In germline, CDR1 is LNHDA, CDR2 SQIVND (reference sequence). The V end was cut by 4 bases, the J end by 9 bases, with 13 bases between. The CDR3 has 12 residues. CDR3 bases: TGTGCCAGTAGTAGGGACCTCAGGACGCAGTACTTC. Encoded protein: CASSRDLRTQYF.

The chain is built from TRBV10-3 and TRBJ2-3; 11 bases line up with TRBD1. This CDR3 spans 16 amino acids. Germline trimming cut 5 bases from V and 4 bases from J; bases unmatched to any gene: 8. Germline V gene sequence: CDR1 ENHRY, CDR2 SYGVKD. The CDR3 DNA sequence: TGTGCCATCAGTAAAGGGACAGGGGGAACTTCAGATACGCAGTATTTT. Translating it yields CAISKGTGGTSDTQYF.

In this sample, this clone turned up once. CDR3 sequence reads: CARGGGTEAFF. The CDR3, as DNA: TGTGCCAGAGGGGGGGGGACTGAAGCTTTCTTT. The V gene is TRBV6-5, the J gene TRBJ1-1, with D possibly TRBD1 on 6 matching bases. Germline assignment: CDR1 MNHEY and CDR2 SVGAGI. Trimming removed 9 bases at V and 5 bases at J, with 10 bases between. The CDR3 covers 11 residues.

The V gene is TRBV6-5, the J gene TRBJ2-5; either TRBD1 or TRBD2 may fit D (5 bases each). The CDR3 extends over 15 amino acids. The V end was cut by 0 bases, the J end by 1 base, with 9 bases between. Germline V gene data show CDR1 as MNHEY and CDR2 as SVGAGI. CDR3 in amino acids: CASSYSYGTQETQYF. For the CDR3, the DNA is TGTGCCAGCAGTTACTCCTACGGGACCCAAGAGACCCAGTACTTC.

The chain has TRBV5-1 and TRBJ2-7; D gene ambiguous. V lost 3 bases to trimming and J lost 1 base, with 5 bases between them. Germline V gives CDR1 SGHRS, CDR2 YFSETQ. The CDR3 has 12 residues. The CDR3 coding sequence is TGCGCCAGCAGCTATGGTTCCTACGAGCAGTACTTC. Residues: CASSYGSYEQYF. Filled out from reference TRBV5-1 and TRBJ2-7, the complete variable domain reads KAGVTQTPRYLIKTRGQQVTLSCSPISGHRSVSWYQQTPGQGLQFLFEYFSETQRNKGNFPGRFSGRQFSNSRSEMNVSTLELGDSALYLCASSYGSYEQYFGPGTRLTVT.

The chain joins TRBV6-6 to TRBJ2-2; D might be TRBD1 (5 bases). Germline loops: CDR1 MNHNY, CDR2 SVGAGI (reference sequence). Trimming took off 7 bases at V and 1 base at J, with 7 bases between the two ends. The CDR3 length is 13 residues. DNA of the CDR3: TGTGCCAGCACAGGGAAGAACACCGGGGAGCTGTTTTTT. This sequence encodes CASTGKNTGELFF.

V is TRBV5-1 and J is TRBJ1-2, with D possibly being TRBD1 (5 bases). This CDR3 spans 15 amino acids. The germline V gene has CDR1 SGHRS and CDR2 YFSETQ. V was trimmed by 4 bases and J by 6 bases, leaving 19 bases between them. The CDR3 spells CASSLPGPQSNGYTF. The CDR3 DNA reads TGCGCCAGCAGCCTACCGGGACCCCAAAGCAATGGCTACACCTTC.

This clone has just a few counts. The genes are TRBV7-9 and TRBJ2-6; D unresolved. V lost 3 bases and J 0 bases, leaving 6 bases between the germline ends. The germline V gene has CDR1 SEHNR and CDR2 FQNEAQ (reference sequence). This CDR3 region has 15 residues. CDR3 in DNA: TGTGCCAGCAGCTTTACAGCCTCTGGGGCCAACGTCCTGACTTTC. The encoded protein is CASSFTASGANVLTF.

The sample holds one count of this clone. This chain joins TRBV28 and TRBJ2-7; no clear D gene. From germline, CDR1 is MDHEN and CDR2 SYDVKM. Trimming cost V 3 bases and J 2 bases, with 8 bases left between them. This CDR3 has 13 amino acids. The DNA of the CDR3 is TGTGCCAGCAGTTTCGTCCAGGCCTACGAGCAGTACTTC. It yields the protein CASSFVQAYEQYF.

This clone was detected only once. The chain joins TRBV6-5 to TRBJ2-1; TRBD2 agrees at 7 bases. Germline CDR1 MNHEY, CDR2 SVGAGI. J lost 2 bases, V lost 8 bases, and 3 bases had no gene match. The CDR3 runs 13 residues. Here the CDR3 DNA reads TGTGCCAGCCGGGAGGAGCCCTACAATGAGCAGTTCTTC. Amino acids: CASREEPYNEQFF.

This clone has just a few counts. The chain employs TRBV27 and TRBJ2-7; D might be TRBD1 (5 bases). V lost 3 bases to trimming and J lost 2 bases, with 11 bases between them. Per the germline V gene, CDR1 is MNHEY and CDR2 is SMNVEV (reference sequence). The CDR3 is 14 amino acids. This CDR3 is CASSFGAHTYEQYF. The CDR3 DNA is TGTGCCAGCAGTTTTGGGGCCCACACCTACGAGCAGTACTTC.

The chain carries TRBV6-1 and TRBJ2-5, with 7 nucleotides matching TRBD1. This CDR3 region has 13 residues. Germline loops: CDR1 MNHNS, CDR2 SASEGT. The V and J ends lost 5 bases and 1 base, in that order; junction bases with no gene match: 1. This chain's CDR3 is CASSRDSQETQYF. Written as DNA, the CDR3 is TGTGCCAGCAGTCGGGACAGCCAAGAGACCCAGTACTTC.

The rearrangement links TRBV6-5 to TRBJ2-7; tentative D call: TRBD1 (6 bases). V was shortened by 0 bases and J by 0 bases, with 9 bases between the two germline ends. The CDR3 is 15 amino acids. Germline V gene lookup returns CDR1 MNHEY and CDR2 SVGAGI. CDR3 loop: CASSYSTGHSYEQYF. The CDR3 DNA is TGTGCCAGCAGTTACTCAACGGGACACTCCTACGAGCAGTACTTC.

The chain couples TRBV5-1 to TRBJ1-1; no firm D call. Germline-derived CDR1 and CDR2 are SGHRS and YFSETQ. The CDR3 totals 13 residues. The V gene lost 1 base and the J gene lost 3 bases, with 7 bases spanning the gap. The CDR3 spells CASSLRVDTEAFF. CDR3 bases: TGCGCCAGCAGCTTGAGGGTGGACACTGAAGCTTTCTTT.

The gene calls are TRBV5-6 and TRBJ2-1; TRBD2 matches 9 bases. The V gene end was trimmed by 0 bases and the J gene end by 2 bases; junction bases not matched to a gene: 0. Germline V lookup: CDR1 SGHDT, CDR2 YYEEEE. The CDR3 has 15 amino acids. The CDR3 here is CASSLGLAAYNEQFF. The CDR3 nucleotides read TGTGCCAGCAGCTTGGGACTAGCGGCCTACAATGAGCAGTTCTTC.

The chain is built from TRBV30 and TRBJ2-7; D may be TRBD1 (5 bases). The CDR3 is 14 amino acids. Trimming took off 1 base at V and 6 bases at J, with 16 bases between the two ends. Germline CDR1 is GTSNPN and CDR2 is SVGIG (reference sequence). The CDR3 reads CAWSAWGRSLEQYF. CDR3 nucleotides: TGTGCCTGGAGTGCTTGGGGCAGGAGCCTCGAGCAGTACTTC.

The chain couples TRBV5-1 to TRBJ2-1, with 7 bases identical to TRBD1. Per the germline V gene, CDR1 is SGHRS and CDR2 is YFSETQ. Trimming at V came to 4 bases and at J to 1 base, leaving 5 bases not matched to a gene. The CDR3 totals 15 residues. Here the CDR3 reads CASSRGTVSYNEQFF. The CDR3 nucleotides read TGCGCCAGCAGCCGAGGGACAGTGTCCTACAATGAGCAGTTCTTC.

The chain couples TRBV30 to TRBJ2-2, with unresolved D. The CDR3 totals 15 residues. Per germline, CDR1 GTSNPN and CDR2 SVGIG (reference sequence). V lost 0 bases and J lost 9, with 17 bases in between. CDR3 DNA: TGTGCCTGGAGTGTTCCCGGGTTTTCTGCCTGGGAGCTGTTTTTT. This translates into CAWSVPGFSAWELFF.

The chain combines TRBV29-1 with TRBJ2-1, with TRBD2 matching 7 bases. CDR1 and CDR2 (germline): SQVTM, ANQGSEA. The CDR3 length is 14 residues. The ends lost 5 bases at V and 8 bases at J; junction bases unmatched: 12. The CDR3 coding sequence is TGCAGCGTTACTGGTAGCGGGCCTCGGGATGAGCAGTTCTTC. This sequence encodes CSVTGSGPRDEQFF.

This sequence joins TRBV19 and TRBJ2-3; 12 nucleotides agree with TRBD2. The CDR3 totals 18 residues. CDR1 and CDR2 (germline): LNHDA, SQIVND (reference sequence). V shed 5 bases, J shed 1 base, and the junction held 10 bases outside the gene matches. CDR3 residues: CASSLTSGRNSGTDTQYF. The CDR3 DNA sequence: TGTGCCAGTAGTCTAACTAGCGGGAGGAACTCTGGCACAGATACGCAGTATTTT. Looking up the rest from reference TRBV19 and TRBJ2-3 gives the full variable domain: DGGITQSPKYLFRKEGQNVTLSCEQNLNHDAMYWYRQDPGQGLRLIYYSQIVNDFQKGDIAEGYSVSREKKESFPLTVTSAQKNPTAFYLCASSLTSGRNSGTDTQYFGPGTRLTVL.

The chain recombines TRBV28 with TRBJ2-1; D may be TRBD1 (6 bases). V lost 8 bases, J lost 10 bases, and 15 bases lay in between. Germline CDR1 is MDHEN and CDR2 is SYDVKM. The CDR3 is made up of 12 amino acids. Written as DNA, the CDR3 is TGTGCCAGCCACCTGGGACACGGGGAGCAGTTCTTC. Encoded protein: CASHLGHGEQFF.